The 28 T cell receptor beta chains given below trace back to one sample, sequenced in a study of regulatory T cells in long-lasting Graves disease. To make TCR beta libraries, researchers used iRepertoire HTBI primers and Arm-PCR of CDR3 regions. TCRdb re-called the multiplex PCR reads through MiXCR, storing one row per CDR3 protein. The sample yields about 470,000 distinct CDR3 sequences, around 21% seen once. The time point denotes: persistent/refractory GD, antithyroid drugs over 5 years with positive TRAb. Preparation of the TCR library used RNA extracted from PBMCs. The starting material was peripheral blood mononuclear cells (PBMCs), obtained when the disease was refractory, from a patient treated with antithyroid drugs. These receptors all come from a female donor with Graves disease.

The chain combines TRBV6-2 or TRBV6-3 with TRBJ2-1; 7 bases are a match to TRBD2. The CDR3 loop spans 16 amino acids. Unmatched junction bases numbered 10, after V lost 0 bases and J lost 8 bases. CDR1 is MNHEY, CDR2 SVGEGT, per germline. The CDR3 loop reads CASSYSKLRERDEQFF. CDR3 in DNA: TGTGCCAGCAGTTACTCGAAATTGCGGGAGAGGGATGAGCAGTTCTTC.

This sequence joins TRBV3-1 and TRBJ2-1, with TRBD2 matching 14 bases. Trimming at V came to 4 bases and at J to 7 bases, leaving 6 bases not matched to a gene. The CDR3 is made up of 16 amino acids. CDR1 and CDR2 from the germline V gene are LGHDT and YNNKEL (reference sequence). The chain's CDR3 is CASSPRTSGRSNEQFF. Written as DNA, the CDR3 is TGTGCCAGCAGCCCCCGGACTAGCGGGAGGAGTAATGAGCAGTTCTTC.

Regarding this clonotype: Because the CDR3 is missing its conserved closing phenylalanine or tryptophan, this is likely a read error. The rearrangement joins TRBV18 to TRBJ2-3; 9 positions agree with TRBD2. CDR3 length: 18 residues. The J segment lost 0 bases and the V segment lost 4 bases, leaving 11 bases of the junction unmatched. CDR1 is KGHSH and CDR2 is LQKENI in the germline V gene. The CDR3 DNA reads TGTGCCAGCTCACGGACGACTAGCGGAGTTACTAGCACAGATACGCAGTATTCT. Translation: CASSRTTSGVTSTDTQYS.

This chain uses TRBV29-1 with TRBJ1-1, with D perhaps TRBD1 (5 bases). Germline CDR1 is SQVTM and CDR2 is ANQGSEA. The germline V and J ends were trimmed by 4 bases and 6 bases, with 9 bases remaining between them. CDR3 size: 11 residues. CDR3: CSVVRAAEAFF. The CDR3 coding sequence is TGCAGCGTTGTCAGGGCGGCTGAAGCTTTCTTT.

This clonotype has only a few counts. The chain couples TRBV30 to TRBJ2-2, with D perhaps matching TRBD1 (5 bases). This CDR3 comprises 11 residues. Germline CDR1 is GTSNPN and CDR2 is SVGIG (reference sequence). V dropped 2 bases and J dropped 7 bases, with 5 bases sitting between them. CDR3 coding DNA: TGTGCCTGGAGTAGGGGCGGGGAGCTGTTTTTT. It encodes CAWSRGGELFF.

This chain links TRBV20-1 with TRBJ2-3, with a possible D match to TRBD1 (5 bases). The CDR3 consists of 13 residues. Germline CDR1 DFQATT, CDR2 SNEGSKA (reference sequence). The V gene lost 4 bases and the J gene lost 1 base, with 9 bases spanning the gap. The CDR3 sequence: CSAIWGGTDTQYF. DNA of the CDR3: TGCAGTGCTATCTGGGGCGGCACAGATACGCAGTATTTT.

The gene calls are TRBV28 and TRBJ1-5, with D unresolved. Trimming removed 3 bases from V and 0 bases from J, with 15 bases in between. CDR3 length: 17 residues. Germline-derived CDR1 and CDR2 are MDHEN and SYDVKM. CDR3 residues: CASSLLVHGYSNQPQHF. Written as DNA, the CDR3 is TGTGCCAGCAGTTTGTTAGTTCACGGTTATAGCAATCAGCCCCAGCATTTT.

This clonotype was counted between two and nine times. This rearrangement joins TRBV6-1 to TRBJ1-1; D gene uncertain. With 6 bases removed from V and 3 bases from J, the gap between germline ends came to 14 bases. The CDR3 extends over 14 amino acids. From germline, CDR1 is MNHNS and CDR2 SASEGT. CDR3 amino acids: CASSMTTGYTEAFF. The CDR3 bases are TGTGCCAGCAGCATGACAACGGGTTACACTGAAGCTTTCTTT.

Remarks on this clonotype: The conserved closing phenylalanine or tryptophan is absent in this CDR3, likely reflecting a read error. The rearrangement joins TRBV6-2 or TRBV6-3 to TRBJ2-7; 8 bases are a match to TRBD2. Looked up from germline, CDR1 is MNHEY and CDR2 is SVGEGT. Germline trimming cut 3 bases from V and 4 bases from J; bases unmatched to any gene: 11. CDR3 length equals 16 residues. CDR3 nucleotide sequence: TGTGCCAGCAGTTATCTCGACCCCACTAGCGGTTACGAGCAGTACCTC. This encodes CASSYLDPTSGYEQYL.

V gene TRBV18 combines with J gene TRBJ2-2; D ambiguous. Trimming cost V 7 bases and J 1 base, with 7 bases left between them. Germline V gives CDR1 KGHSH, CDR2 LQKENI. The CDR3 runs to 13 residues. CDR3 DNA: TGTGCCAGCTTTCCCAGGAACACCGGGGAGCTGTTTTTT. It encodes CASFPRNTGELFF.

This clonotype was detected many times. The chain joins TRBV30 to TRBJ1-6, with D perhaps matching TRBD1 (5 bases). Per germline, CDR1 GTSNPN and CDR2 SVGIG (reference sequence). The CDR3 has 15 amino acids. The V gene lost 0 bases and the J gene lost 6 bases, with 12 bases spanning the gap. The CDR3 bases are TGTGCCTGGAGTGTGAAGTCCCAGGGTAATTCACCCCTCCACTTT. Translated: CAWSVKSQGNSPLHF.

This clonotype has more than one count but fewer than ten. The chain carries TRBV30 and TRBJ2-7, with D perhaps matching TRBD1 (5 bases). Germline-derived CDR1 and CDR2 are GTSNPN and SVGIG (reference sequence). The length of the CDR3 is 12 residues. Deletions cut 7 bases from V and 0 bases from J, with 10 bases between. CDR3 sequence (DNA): TGTGCCTTCCTGACAGTCTCCTACGAGCAGTACTTC. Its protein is CAFLTVSYEQYF.

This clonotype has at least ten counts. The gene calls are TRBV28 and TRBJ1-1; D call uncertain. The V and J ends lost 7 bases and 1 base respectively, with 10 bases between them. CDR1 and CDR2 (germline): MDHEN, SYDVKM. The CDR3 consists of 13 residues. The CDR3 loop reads CASNRDWNTEAFF. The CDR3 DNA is TGTGCCAGCAACCGCGACTGGAACACTGAAGCTTTCTTT. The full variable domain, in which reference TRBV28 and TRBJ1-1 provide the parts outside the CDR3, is DVKVTQSSRYLVKRTGEKVFLECVQDMDHENMFWYRQDPGLGLRLIYFSYDVKMKEKGDIPEGYSVSREKKERFSLILESASTNQTSMYLCASNRDWNTEAFFGQGTRLTVV.

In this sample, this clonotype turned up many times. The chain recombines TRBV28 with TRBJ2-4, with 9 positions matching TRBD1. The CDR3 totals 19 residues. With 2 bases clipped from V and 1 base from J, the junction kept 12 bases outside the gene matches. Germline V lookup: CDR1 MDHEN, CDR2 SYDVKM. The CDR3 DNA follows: TGTGCCAGCAGTTTACCCCCGTGGGACAGGGTGGGTGCCAAAAACATTCAGTACTTC. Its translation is CASSLPPWDRVGAKNIQYF. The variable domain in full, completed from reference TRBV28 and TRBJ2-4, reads DVKVTQSSRYLVKRTGEKVFLECVQDMDHENMFWYRQDPGLGLRLIYFSYDVKMKEKGDIPEGYSVSREKKERFSLILESASTNQTSMYLCASSLPPWDRVGAKNIQYFGAGTRLSVL.

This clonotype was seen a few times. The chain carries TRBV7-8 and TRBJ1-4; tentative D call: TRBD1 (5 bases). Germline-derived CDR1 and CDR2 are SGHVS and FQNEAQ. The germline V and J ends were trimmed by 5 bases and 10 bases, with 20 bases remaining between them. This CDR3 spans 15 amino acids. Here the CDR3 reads CASSESGTSLGKLFF. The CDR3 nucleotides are TGTGCCAGCAGCGAATCAGGGACCTCGCTCGGAAAACTGTTTTTT.

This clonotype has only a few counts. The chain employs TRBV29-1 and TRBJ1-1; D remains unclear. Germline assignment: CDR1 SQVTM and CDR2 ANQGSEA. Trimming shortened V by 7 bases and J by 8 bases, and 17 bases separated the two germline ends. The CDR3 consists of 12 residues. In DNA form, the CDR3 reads TGCAGCGCTGGGTCTACCTCCAGGGAAGCTTTCTTT. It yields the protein CSAGSTSREAFF. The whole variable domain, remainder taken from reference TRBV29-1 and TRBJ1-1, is SAVISQKPSRDICQRGTSLTIQCQVDSQVTMMFWYRQQPGQSLTLIATANQGSEATYESGFVIDKFPISRPNLTFSTLTVSNMSPEDSSIYLCSAGSTSREAFFGQGTRLTVV.

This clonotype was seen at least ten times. The CDR3 protein is CASSLRGQGRVGQETQYF. DNA for the CDR3: TGTGCCAGCAGCTTGAGGGGACAGGGGAGAGTGGGGCAAGAGACCCAGTACTTC. The V gene is TRBV7-2, the J gene TRBJ2-5; TRBD1 aligns across 10 bases. Per germline, CDR1 SGHTA and CDR2 FQGNSA. The length of the CDR3 is 18 residues. The J segment lost 2 bases and the V segment lost 3 bases, leaving 12 bases of the junction unmatched.

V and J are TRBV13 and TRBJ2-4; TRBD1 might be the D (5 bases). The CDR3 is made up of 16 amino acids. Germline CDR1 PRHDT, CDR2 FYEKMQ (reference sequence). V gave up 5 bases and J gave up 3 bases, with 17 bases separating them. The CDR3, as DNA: TGTGCCAGCAGCACCAGGGCGTCCTTTGACAAAAACATTCAGTACTTC. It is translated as CASSTRASFDKNIQYF.

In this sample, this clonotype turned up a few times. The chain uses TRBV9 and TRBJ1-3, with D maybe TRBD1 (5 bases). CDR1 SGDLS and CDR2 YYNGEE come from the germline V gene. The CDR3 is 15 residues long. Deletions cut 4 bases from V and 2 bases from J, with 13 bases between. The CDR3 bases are TGTGCCAGCAGCCCATATAGGGGAGCTGGAAACACCATATATTTT. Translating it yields CASSPYRGAGNTIYF.

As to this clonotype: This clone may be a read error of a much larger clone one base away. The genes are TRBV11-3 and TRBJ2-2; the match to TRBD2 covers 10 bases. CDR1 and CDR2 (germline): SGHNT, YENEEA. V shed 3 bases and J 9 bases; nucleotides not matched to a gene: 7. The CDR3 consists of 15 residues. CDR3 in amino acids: CASSFLAGVSRELFF. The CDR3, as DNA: TGTGCCAGCAGCTTTCTAGCGGGAGTCTCCCGGGAGCTGTTTTTT.

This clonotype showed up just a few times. The CDR3 coding sequence is TGTGCCAGCAGCGGGGCGGGAGGATCCGGGGAGCTGTTTTTT. Protein: CASSGAGGSGELFF. The chain employs TRBV6-1 and TRBJ2-2; TRBD2 aligns across 8 bases. The germline V gene has CDR1 MNHNS and CDR2 SASEGT. V trimming: 6 bases; J trimming: 6 bases; junction bases outside the gene matches: 6. The CDR3 sequence is 14 residues long.

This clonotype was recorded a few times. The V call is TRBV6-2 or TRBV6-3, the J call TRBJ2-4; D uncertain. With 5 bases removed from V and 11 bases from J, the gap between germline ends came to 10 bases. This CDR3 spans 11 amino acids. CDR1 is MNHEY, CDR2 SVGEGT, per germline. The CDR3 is CASSAPALQYF. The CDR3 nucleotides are TGTGCCAGCAGTGCCCCAGCTCTTCAGTACTTC.

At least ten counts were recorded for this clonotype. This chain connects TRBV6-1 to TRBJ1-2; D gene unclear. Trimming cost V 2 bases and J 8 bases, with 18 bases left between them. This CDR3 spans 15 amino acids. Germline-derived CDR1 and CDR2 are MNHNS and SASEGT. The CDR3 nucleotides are TGTGCCAGCAGTGAATCGTCCAGGTTTGGTTCCGGCTACACCTTC. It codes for CASSESSRFGSGYTF.

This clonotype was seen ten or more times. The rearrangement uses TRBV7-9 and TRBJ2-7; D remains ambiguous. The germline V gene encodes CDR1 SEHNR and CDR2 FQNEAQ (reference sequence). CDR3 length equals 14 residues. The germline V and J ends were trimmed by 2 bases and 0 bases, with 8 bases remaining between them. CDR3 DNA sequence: TGTGCCAGCAGCTTACAGGAGTACTCCTACGAGCAGTACTTC. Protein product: CASSLQEYSYEQYF. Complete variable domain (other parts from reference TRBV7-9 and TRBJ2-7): DTGVSQNPRHKITKRGQNVTFRCDPISEHNRLYWYRQTLGQGPEFLTYFQNEAQLEKSRLLSDRFSAERPKGSFSTLEIQRTEQGDSAMYLCASSLQEYSYEQYFGPGTRLTVT.

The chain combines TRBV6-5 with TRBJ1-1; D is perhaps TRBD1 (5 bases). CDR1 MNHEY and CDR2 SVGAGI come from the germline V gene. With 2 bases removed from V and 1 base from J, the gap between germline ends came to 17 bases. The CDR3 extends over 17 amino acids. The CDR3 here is CASSYPGVGRWNTEAFF. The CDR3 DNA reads TGTGCCAGCAGTTACCCGGGGGTAGGACGGTGGAACACTGAAGCTTTCTTT.

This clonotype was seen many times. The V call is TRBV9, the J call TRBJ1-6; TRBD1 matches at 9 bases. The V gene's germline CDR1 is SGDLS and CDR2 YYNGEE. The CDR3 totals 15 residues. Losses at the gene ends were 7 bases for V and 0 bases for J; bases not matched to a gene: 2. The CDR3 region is CASGQGFSYNSPLHF. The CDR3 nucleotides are TGTGCCAGCGGACAGGGGTTCTCCTATAATTCACCCCTCCACTTT.

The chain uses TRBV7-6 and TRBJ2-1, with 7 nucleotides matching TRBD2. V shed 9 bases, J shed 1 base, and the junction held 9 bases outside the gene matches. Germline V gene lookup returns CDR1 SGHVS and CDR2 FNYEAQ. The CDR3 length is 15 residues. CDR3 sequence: CASKRGSRSYNEQFF. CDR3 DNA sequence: TGTGCCAGTAAACGCGGGAGTAGGTCCTACAATGAGCAGTTCTTC. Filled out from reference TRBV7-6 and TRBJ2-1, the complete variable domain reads GAGVSQSPRYKVTKRGQDVALRCDPISGHVSLYWYRQALGQGPEFLTYFNYEAQQDKSGLPNDRFSAERPEGSISTLTIQRTEQRDSAMYRCASKRGSRSYNEQFFGPGTRLTVL.

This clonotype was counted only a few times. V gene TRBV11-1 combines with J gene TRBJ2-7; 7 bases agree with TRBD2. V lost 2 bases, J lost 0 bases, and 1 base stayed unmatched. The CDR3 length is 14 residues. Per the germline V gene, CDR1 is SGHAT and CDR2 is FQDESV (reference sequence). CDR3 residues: CASSLSGASYEQYF. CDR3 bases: TGTGCCAGCAGCTTAAGCGGGGCCTCCTACGAGCAGTACTTC.